The source of this TCR beta chain is a study of blood T cell repertoires in COVID-19. Overall study: PBMCs, B-cell-depleted T cells, or T cells were the source of the cDNA or gDNA that made up the material.

Germline V gene sequence: CDR1 SGHDN, CDR2 FVKESK. The V and J ends lost 4 bases and 11 bases respectively, with 14 bases between them. CDR3 length: 12 amino acids. Sequencing was performed with immunoSEQ multiplex PCR; in TCRdb, only in-frame clones are kept and a portion is missing. The sample shows more than 120,000 clones, 88% of them seen only once. The clonotype comes from a human donor in a cohort sampled during active COVID-19. Sequencing input: peripheral blood. The chain has TRBV14 and TRBJ1-1; D is unresolved. The CDR3 nucleotides are TGTGCCAGCAGCCCCGGTGGGAGAGGGGCTTTCTTT. It codes for CASSPGGRGAFF. Supplemented by reference TRBV14 and TRBJ1-1, the full variable domain reads EAGVTQFPSHSVIEKGQTVTLRCDPISGHDNLYWYRRVMGKEIKFLLHFVKESKQDESGMPNNRFLAERTGGTYSTLKVQPAELEDSGVYFCASSPGGRGAFFGQGTRLTVV.